The 30 T cell receptor beta chains below all came from one sample that was sequenced in a study of Graves' ophthalmopathy and Graves' hyperthyroidism. RNA transcripts served as template for amplifying TCR beta CDR3 sequences. Scientists carried out first-round RT-PCR using HTBI primers and then a second-round multiplex PCR. MiXCR was run by TCRdb on the multiplex PCR reads, yielding one entry per CDR3 protein. The sample contains roughly 410,000 distinct CDR3 sequences, approximately 15% of which appear only once. Specimen: peripheral blood. These receptor sequences come from a woman aged 18-30 years with stable Graves' hyperthyroidism.

The rearrangement joins TRBV4-1 to TRBJ1-2; maybe TRBD1 (5 bases). This CDR3 region has 14 residues. The germline CDR1 and CDR2 sequences are MGHRA and YSYEKL. Trimming shortened V by 0 bases and J by 5 bases, and 10 bases separated the two germline ends. The CDR3 DNA sequence: TGCGCCAGCAGCCAAGATTGGGGGGTGTATGGCTACACCTTC. Translated, it gives CASSQDWGVYGYTF.

This clonotype turned up a few times. The chain combines TRBV7-8 with TRBJ1-1; D perhaps matches TRBD1 (6 bases). Trimming took off 4 bases at V and 3 bases at J, with 12 bases between the two ends. CDR3 size: 14 residues. Germline loops: CDR1 SGHVS, CDR2 FQNEAQ. The CDR3 DNA reads as TGTGCCAGCAGCTCAAGGGGGGAATACACTGAAGCTTTCTTT. Residues: CASSSRGEYTEAFF.

Only a few counts were recorded for this clonotype. V and J are TRBV29-1 and TRBJ2-5; D ambiguous. V was trimmed by 6 bases and J by 5 bases, leaving 7 bases between them. This CDR3 is built from 10 residues. The germline gives CDR1 SQVTM, CDR2 ANQGSEA. Here the CDR3 reads CSVEKETQYF. The CDR3 DNA sequence: TGCAGCGTGGAAAAGGAGACCCAGTACTTC.

The chain combines TRBV12-3 or TRBV12-4 with TRBJ2-7; D tentatively fits TRBD1 or TRBD2 (5 bases each). The CDR3 is made up of 16 amino acids. Trimming took 7 bases from V and 1 from J, leaving 20 bases between them. The CDR3 DNA sequence: TGTGCCAGCACCTTCCCTGGGGGAAAAGTTTCCTACGAGCAGTACTTC. Its translation is CASTFPGGKVSYEQYF.

The sample holds many counts of this clonotype. The chain carries TRBV12-3 or TRBV12-4 and TRBJ1-2; no reliable D call. Trimming removed 1 base at V and 6 bases at J, with 6 bases between. The CDR3 is made up of 12 amino acids. For the CDR3, the DNA is TGTGCCAGCAGTTTAGGGATCGATGGCTACACCTTC. It yields the protein CASSLGIDGYTF.

At least ten counts were recorded for this clonotype. The chain has TRBV15 and TRBJ1-5; TRBD1 matches 10 bases. Germline CDR1 LNHNV, CDR2 YYDKDF (reference sequence). V lost 5 bases and J lost 2; bases outside the gene matches: 6. CDR3 length: 16 residues. The CDR3 is CATSGGQGEGNQPQHF. The CDR3 bases are TGTGCCACCAGCGGAGGACAGGGGGAAGGCAATCAGCCCCAGCATTTT.

This clonotype was seen at least ten times. V usage is TRBV19 and J usage is TRBJ1-1; a weak D match, TRBD1 (5 bases). The CDR3 consists of 14 residues. V was cut by 3 bases and J by 3 bases, with 11 bases left in between. Per germline, CDR1 LNHDA and CDR2 SQIVND (reference sequence). The CDR3 protein is CASSIGWGDTEAFF. DNA for the CDR3: TGTGCCAGTAGTATCGGATGGGGGGACACTGAAGCTTTCTTT.

The sample holds many counts of this clonotype. The gene calls are TRBV12-3 or TRBV12-4 and TRBJ1-1, with a tentative D call TRBD1 (5 bases). Trimming pared 1 base from V and 4 bases from J, leaving 7 bases between. The CDR3 covers 13 residues. CDR3 DNA sequence: TGTGCCAGCAGTTTAGGGGGGATCACTGAAGCTTTCTTT. It codes for CASSLGGITEAFF.

Written as DNA, the CDR3 is TGCGCCAGCAGCCAGACATACTATGGCTACACCTTC. It is translated as CASSQTYYGYTF. The chain carries TRBV4-1 and TRBJ1-2; D uncertain. This CDR3 region has 12 residues. CDR1 and CDR2 (germline): MGHRA, YSYEKL. The ends were cut back, 3 bases at V and 3 bases at J, with 5 bases in the middle.

V usage is TRBV6-1 and J usage is TRBJ1-1; no clear D gene. In germline, CDR1 is MNHNS, CDR2 SASEGT. V lost 5 bases and J 7 bases, leaving 11 bases between the germline ends. The CDR3 loop spans 12 amino acids. CDR3 in amino acids: CASSHPGHEAFF. The CDR3, as DNA: TGTGCCAGCAGTCATCCGGGCCATGAAGCTTTCTTT.

The rearrangement uses TRBV12-3 or TRBV12-4 and TRBJ2-5; 13 bases agree with TRBD2. The J segment lost 4 bases and the V segment lost 6 bases, leaving 11 bases of the junction unmatched. This CDR3 contains 17 residues. The DNA for the CDR3 is TGTGCCAGCAGCCAACCACTAGCGGGGGGGCTGGGAGAGACCCAGTACTTC. Amino acids: CASSQPLAGGLGETQYF.

This clonotype was detected only a few times. The rearrangement links TRBV11-1 to TRBJ1-1; weak D call: TRBD1 (5 bases). Germline V lookup: CDR1 SGHAT, CDR2 FQDESV (reference sequence). The V gene lost 1 base and the J gene lost 0 bases, with 12 bases spanning the gap. CDR3 length: 16 amino acids. The CDR3 loop is CASSLGDRDMNTEAFF. The DNA of the CDR3 is TGTGCCAGCAGCTTAGGAGACAGAGACATGAACACTGAAGCTTTCTTT.

This clonotype was observed many times. The chain uses TRBV6-1 and TRBJ1-2; 7 nucleotides line up with TRBD1. J lost 0 bases, V lost 6 bases, and 10 bases had no gene match. Germline V lookup: CDR1 MNHNS, CDR2 SASEGT. The CDR3 runs to 16 residues. The DNA of the CDR3 is TGTGCCAGCAGCATAGGGGGCTTCCAAGCTAACTATGGCTACACCTTC. This sequence encodes CASSIGGFQANYGYTF.

This clonotype was detected ten times or more. The rearrangement uses TRBV18 and TRBJ2-7; D gene uncertain. The CDR3 loop spans 13 amino acids. From germline, CDR1 is KGHSH and CDR2 LQKENI. V was pared by 1 base and J by 6 bases, with 10 bases between. In DNA, the CDR3 is TGTGCCAGCTCACCACTGGGTGAGGCCGAGCAGTACTTC. Translated, it gives CASSPLGEAEQYF. Together with reference TRBV18 and TRBJ2-7, the CDR3 gives the full variable domain: NAGVMQNPRHLVRRRGQEARLRCSPMKGHSHVYWYRQLPEEGLKFMVYLQKENIIDESGMPKERFSAEFPKEGPSILRIQQVVRGDSAAYFCASSPLGEAEQYFGPGTRLTVT.

The sample holds a few counts of this clonotype. The V gene is TRBV12-3 or TRBV12-4, the J gene TRBJ2-7; maybe TRBD2 (6 bases). The CDR3 spans 17 residues. V was trimmed by 2 bases and J by 0 bases, leaving 17 bases between them. This chain's CDR3 is CASSLKDTLAYSYEQYF. In nucleotides, the CDR3 is TGTGCCAGCAGTTTAAAGGACACCCTAGCGTACTCCTACGAGCAGTACTTC.

This clonotype has ten or more counts. J is TRBJ1-1 and V is TRBV5-1; D is possibly TRBD1 (5 bases). Trimming removed 6 bases at V and 5 bases at J, with 17 bases between. Germline CDR1 is SGHRS and CDR2 is YFSETQ. This CDR3 has 14 amino acids. The CDR3 DNA reads TGCGCCAGCACCTCCAGGGAGGGAGGAACTGAAGCTTTCTTT. It translates to CASTSREGGTEAFF.

V usage is TRBV25-1 and J usage is TRBJ2-2; TRBD2 matches 10 bases. Germline loops: CDR1 MGHDK, CDR2 SYGVNS. The ends lost 7 bases at V and 1 base at J; junction bases unmatched: 18. This CDR3 comprises 20 residues. The CDR3 region has the DNA TGTGCCAGCAACCTCGTGCTCCAGCGGGAGGGAATTATGAACACCGGGGAGCTGTTTTTT. It translates to CASNLVLQREGIMNTGELFF.

This clonotype occurred many times. The V and J genes are TRBV11-2 and TRBJ2-2; D is unclear. With 2 bases removed from V and 4 bases from J, the gap between germline ends came to 14 bases. The CDR3 has 16 residues. CDR1 and CDR2 from the germline V gene are SGHAT and FQNNGV. As DNA, the CDR3 is TGTGCCAGCAGCTTAAGCTCTTGGGCGAGCACCGGGGAGCTGTTTTTT. The encoded protein is CASSLSSWASTGELFF.

This clonotype was recorded many times. The rearrangement links TRBV12-3 or TRBV12-4 to TRBJ1-2, with TRBD1 matching over 11 bases. V was pared by 5 bases and J by 2 bases, with 4 bases of the junction left unmatched. The CDR3 is made up of 15 amino acids. The CDR3 protein is CASSPRTGGNYGYTF. The CDR3 DNA sequence: TGTGCCAGCAGTCCCAGGACAGGGGGCAACTATGGCTACACCTTC.

The chain is built from TRBV7-9 and TRBJ2-2; the D gene is possibly TRBD1 (6 bases). The CDR3 length is 14 residues. Per the germline V gene, CDR1 is SEHNR and CDR2 is FQNEAQ (reference sequence). Trimming removed 4 bases from V and 6 bases from J, with 12 bases in between. CDR3 nucleotides: TGTGCCAGCAGCTCGGACAGTAACCCCGGGGAGCTGTTTTTT. This encodes CASSSDSNPGELFF.

In this sample, this clonotype turned up many times. The CDR3 reads CASSSISTYEQYF. The CDR3 DNA sequence: TGCGCCAGCAGTTCTATCAGCACCTACGAGCAGTACTTC. V is TRBV5-1 and J is TRBJ2-7; D not certain. CDR3 length: 13 amino acids. CDR1 is SGHRS, CDR2 YFSETQ, per germline. Trimming stripped 5 bases from V and 2 bases from J, with 11 bases between.

This clonotype was found many times. Germline is not matched at one junction end, which may reflect a read error. The gene calls are TRBV20-1 and TRBJ1-5; no clear D. The germline gives CDR1 DFQATT, CDR2 SNEGSKA (reference sequence). This CDR3 contains 9 residues. The CDR3, as DNA: TGCGGTGCCCCCGTGACCCAGCATTTT. Protein sequence: CGAPVTQHF.

This clonotype was counted ten times or more. The chain links TRBV24-1 to TRBJ2-5; 8 nucleotides align to TRBD2. J was trimmed by 1 base and V by 4 bases; bases with no gene match: 10. The CDR3 runs 17 residues. Germline CDR1 KGHDR, CDR2 SFDVKD. CDR3 residues: CATSDPAPGLGQETQYF. The CDR3 region has the DNA TGTGCCACCAGTGACCCCGCCCCGGGACTAGGCCAAGAGACCCAGTACTTC.

CDR3 coding DNA: TGTGCCAGCAGTTCCGGGACTAGCGAAGAGACCCAGTACTTC. Amino acids: CASSSGTSEETQYF. V and J are TRBV6-5 and TRBJ2-5; 10 nucleotides match TRBD2. Germline V gene sequence: CDR1 MNHEY, CDR2 SVGAGI. Trimming took 4 bases from V and 3 from J; bases not matched to a gene: 2. This CDR3 comprises 14 residues.

This clonotype was counted at least ten times. This chain uses TRBV20-1 with TRBJ2-7; TRBD2 is a possible D gene (6 bases). The germline V gene has CDR1 DFQATT and CDR2 SNEGSKA (reference sequence). The V and J ends lost 3 bases and 3 bases respectively, with 9 bases between them. The CDR3 runs to 12 residues. CDR3 sequence: CSARVSGYEQYF. CDR3 nucleotides: TGCAGTGCTAGGGTTAGCGGCTACGAGCAGTACTTC.

As regards this clonotype: An end of the junction does not agree with germline; a read error may underlie this. This chain uses TRBV2 with TRBJ2-6, with D unclear. In germline, CDR1 is SNHLY, CDR2 FYNNEI. The CDR3 covers 14 residues. The CDR3 DNA follows: TGTACCAGCCGATTCAGTCTTGGGGCCAACGTCCTGACTTTC. It codes for CTSRFSLGANVLTF.

This clonotype was seen a handful of times. The CDR3 spells CAIRPTSNYEQYF. DNA for the CDR3: TGTGCCATCAGGCCGACTAGTAACTACGAGCAGTACTTC. The rearrangement links TRBV10-3 to TRBJ2-7; the D gene is possibly TRBD2 (6 bases). The CDR3 contains 13 residues. Germline V gene lookup returns CDR1 ENHRY and CDR2 SYGVKD. The V and J ends lost 6 bases and 3 bases respectively, with 12 bases between them.

This clonotype was observed many times. The rearrangement uses TRBV6-2 or TRBV6-3 and TRBJ1-1; 7 bases are a match to TRBD1. Germline loops: CDR1 MNHEY, CDR2 SVGEGT. The ends lost 0 bases at V and 4 bases at J; junction bases unmatched: 5. The CDR3 runs to 15 residues. The CDR3 loop reads CASSYSQGLGTEAFF. Here the CDR3 DNA reads TGTGCCAGCAGTTACTCACAGGGGCTCGGCACTGAAGCTTTCTTT.

This clonotype was recorded at least ten times. V is TRBV11-3 and J is TRBJ1-6; 9 bases match TRBD1. With V trimmed by 5 bases and J by 9 bases, 5 bases remained unmatched. This CDR3 spans 14 amino acids. The V gene's germline CDR1 is SGHNT and CDR2 YENEEA. This chain's CDR3 is CASSQGQGPSPLHF. CDR3 nucleotides: TGTGCCAGCAGCCAGGGACAGGGTCCTTCACCCCTCCACTTT.

The chain employs TRBV9 and TRBJ1-2; TRBD1 matches 12 bases. This CDR3 is 17 amino acids long. In germline, CDR1 is SGDLS, CDR2 YYNGEE. Trimming took 4 bases from V and 4 from J; bases not matched to a gene: 11. CDR3: CASSNPGQGAIAYGYTF. CDR3 in DNA: TGTGCCAGCAGCAACCCGGGACAGGGGGCTATAGCCTATGGCTACACCTTC.